These T cell receptor beta chains were read from a single sample in a study of T cells in Graves' hyperthyroidism and ophthalmopathy. TCRdb independently ran MiXCR on the multiplex PCR reads; one entry per CDR3 protein. The profile shows under 250,000 distinct CDR3 sequences, approximately 23% of them singletons. Sequenced material: blood. These receptors were obtained from a woman in her forties with Graves' ophthalmopathy. The CDR3 runs from the conserved cysteine through the conserved F or W. Each record gives: clone size, D gene, V gene, J gene, CDR3 DNA, CDR3 protein. D genes are given only for firm matches. Expanded clones get a size class; other rows say once, few or many, or leave the size out.

-	-	TRBV12-3/TRBV12-4	TRBJ1-1	TGTGCCAGCAGTCCTGGGCGGGGGGGGCGGACTGAAGCTTTCTTT	CASSPGRGGRTEAFF
many	-	TRBV10-3	TRBJ1-5	TGTGCCATCAGTGAGAGCGGGGATCAGCCCCAGCATTTT	CAISESGDQPQHF
many	-	TRBV24-1	TRBJ2-5	TGTGCCACCAGTGGTGTAGGTCGAGAGACCCAGTACTTC	CATSGVGRETQYF
many	-	TRBV28	TRBJ2-7	TGTGCCAGCAGTTTGTCTAACGTCGACGGGCAGTACTTC	CASSLSNVDGQYF
many	-	TRBV28	TRBJ1-1	TGTGCCAGCAGTTTATCCGGACAGCTTATCCACACTGAAGCTTTCTTT	CASSLSGQLIHTEAFF
-	-	TRBV7-2	TRBJ2-7	TGTGCCAGCAGCCTCGGGCCTCTCTACGAGCAGTACTTC	CASSLGPLYEQYF
many	-	TRBV29-1	TRBJ2-2	TGCAGCGTTGAGACACCGACATCGATCCCCGGGGAGCTGTTTTTT	CSVETPTSIPGELFF
many	TRBD2	TRBV25-1	TRBJ2-5	TGTGCCAGCAGCGCGCTAGCGGGAGCGGCCAAGAAAGAGACCCAGTACTTC	CASSALAGAAKKETQYF
-	-	TRBV30	TRBJ1-2	TGTGCCTGGAGTGTACGGAGATACTCTAACTATGGCTACACCTTC	CAWSVRRYSNYGYTF
many	-	TRBV6-1	TRBJ2-3	TGTGCCAGCAGGCCGGGAACAGATACGCAGTATTTT	CASRPGTDTQYF
many	TRBD2	TRBV28	TRBJ2-3	TGTGCCAGCAGTTCTGAGGACTGGCGGGAGATGGTAGATACGCAGTATTTT	CASSSEDWREMVDTQYF
-	-	TRBV4-1	TRBJ1-3	TGCGCCAGCAGCCAACAGGGCCTAGGAAACACCATATATTTT	CASSQQGLGNTIYF
many	-	TRBV6-1	TRBJ1-6	TGTGCCAGCAGTGATATGAGACAAGCAAATTCACCCCTCCACTTT	CASSDMRQANSPLHF
many	-	TRBV27	TRBJ2-7	TGTGCCAGCAGTTTATCAGCAGGGGGGGTCTTCTACGAGCAGTACTTC	CASSLSAGGVFYEQYF
few	-	TRBV12-3/TRBV12-4	TRBJ1-1	TGTGCCAGCAGGAGAGACCCGGGACCTATGAACACTGAAGCTTTCTTT	CASRRDPGPMNTEAFF
many	-	TRBV14	TRBJ2-4	TGTGCCAGCAGCGGGCCGGGAAACGACATTCAGTACTTC	CASSGPGNDIQYF
many	TRBD1	TRBV29-1	TRBJ2-7	TGCAGCGTTGAGGGACCCGGGACAGGGCCCGGCGAGCAGTACTTC	CSVEGPGTGPGEQYF
many	-	TRBV15	TRBJ1-2	TGTGCCACCAGCAGAGATGTAGAACAGTACTATGGCTACACCTTC	CATSRDVEQYYGYTF
many	-	TRBV27	TRBJ2-7	TGTGCCAGCAGTCCCCTGCCGGGGAGCGAGCAGTACTTC	CASSPLPGSEQYF
many	TRBD2	TRBV27	TRBJ2-7	TGTGCCAGCAGCCCCTCCGCAGCGGGAGGTTCCGAGCAGTACTTC	CASSPSAAGGSEQYF
many	TRBD2	TRBV7-3	TRBJ2-7	TGTGCCAGCAGCCTAAGTGTTAGCGGGAGCGAGCAGTACTTC	CASSLSVSGSEQYF
many	TRBD2	TRBV9	TRBJ2-2	TGTGCCAGCAGCGCTCAGGGACTAGCGGGAGTCGGGGAGCTGTTTTTT	CASSAQGLAGVGELFF
few	TRBD2	TRBV28	TRBJ2-5	TGTGCCAGCAGTTTGGGTGTCAGCGGGGGGCCTGAGACCCAGTACTTC	CASSLGVSGGPETQYF
many	-	TRBV4-1	TRBJ1-1	TGCGCCAGCAGCCCTAGAACCTTAGGACGGCCGAACACTGAAGCTTTCTTT	CASSPRTLGRPNTEAFF
few	-	TRBV20-1	TRBJ2-7	TGCAGTGTCATCCCGAGGGAGGCCGGTTCCTACGAGCAGTACTTC	CSVIPREAGSYEQYF
many	-	TRBV18	TRBJ1-2	TGTGCCAGCTCACCACAGGCTCCGGGAGCCGGGCGTGAGGGCTACACCTTC	CASSPQAPGAGREGYTF
many	-	TRBV12-3/TRBV12-4	TRBJ2-5	TGTGCCAGCAGCTTAAGGGGGGAGACCCAGTACTTC	CASSLRGETQYF
many	-	TRBV20-1	TRBJ1-5	TGCAGTGCCCGTCCCCGGGGCAGGGAAACCTCACTGCCTAATCAGCCCCAGCATTTT	CSARPRGRETSLPNQPQHF
many	TRBD1	TRBV28	TRBJ1-5	TGTGCCAGCAGTTTGGGACAGGGGGCTCAGCCCCAGCATTTT	CASSLGQGAQPQHF
many	-	TRBV28	TRBJ1-6	TGTGCCAGCAGTTTAATACAGGGCCCCGGGGGAACTAATTCACCCCTCCACTTT	CASSLIQGPGGTNSPLHF
many	-	TRBV9	TRBJ1-1	TGTGCCAGCAGCGCCCATCTGTGGGCTGAAGCTTTCTTT	CASSAHLWAEAFF
many	TRBD2	TRBV12-3/TRBV12-4	TRBJ2-7	TGTGCCAGCAGTTTAGCTCTAGCGGGAACCTACGAGCAGTACTTC	CASSLALAGTYEQYF
many	-	TRBV30	TRBJ1-2	TGTGCCTGGAGTGTAACCGGGGGAATCTATGGCTACACCTTC	CAWSVTGGIYGYTF